The clone carrying this T cell receptor beta chain was counted at least ten times. The source material, RNA transcripts, was used to amplify TCR beta CDR3 regions. The TCR CDR3 first-round RT-PCR relied on the HTBI primer set. TCRdb re-called the multiplex PCR reads through MiXCR, storing one row per CDR3 protein. The data show around 600,000 distinct CDR3 sequences, roughly 15% seen once. The CDR3 has 17 residues. The germline V gene encodes CDR1 LGHDT and CDR2 YNNKEL (reference sequence). With 4 bases clipped from V and 2 bases from J, the junction kept 14 bases outside the gene matches. These data are taken from a study of T cells in Graves' hyperthyroidism and ophthalmopathy.

This chain joins TRBV3-1 and TRBJ2-7; 7 bases map to TRBD1. Material for sequencing was blood. The TCR was taken from a woman in her 50s with Graves' ophthalmopathy. The CDR3 spells CASSPRSWGQGAYEQYF. The DNA for the CDR3 is TGTGCCAGCAGCCCCCGATCCTGGGGTCAGGGGGCCTACGAGCAGTACTTC.